The 20 T cell receptor beta chains given below trace back to one sample, sequenced in a study of CD8+ T cells in alopecia areata. The treatment was: oral pan-JAK inhibitor, 5-10 mg twice daily. Following RNA extraction, reverse transcription yielded cDNA that acted as the sequencing template. Repertoires were generated with immunoSEQ multiplex PCR, while TCRdb's copy carries only in-frame clones and drops some. The repertoire holds roughly 100,000 clones, over 75% seen once, with over 8.5% in the top ten. The sample in question was CD8+ T cells sorted from blood, obtained at roughly week 30, from a patient treated with tofacitinib. All receptors derive from a human donor with alopecia areata.

This clone is a singleton in its sample. The V gene is TRBV20-1, the J gene TRBJ2-7, with D unclear. This CDR3 comprises 11 residues. Germline-derived CDR1 and CDR2 are DFQATT and SNEGSKA (reference sequence). V was pared by 1 base and J by 4 bases, with 5 bases between. This chain's CDR3 is CSARGAYEQYF. The CDR3 coding sequence is TGCAGTGCTAGAGGGGCGTACGAGCAGTACTTC.

The rearrangement joins TRBV5-5 to TRBJ1-2; TRBD1 matches 8 bases. There are 15 residues in the CDR3. The J segment lost 4 bases and the V segment lost 2 bases, leaving 7 bases of the junction unmatched. Germline values: CDR1 SGHKS, CDR2 YYEKEE (reference sequence). CDR3 protein: CASSFEQGGIYGYTF. In DNA, the CDR3 is TGTGCCAGCAGCTTCGAACAGGGGGGGATCTATGGCTACACCTTC.

The chain employs TRBV4-1 and TRBJ2-5, with TRBD2 matching over 9 bases. The DNA end lines up better with TRBJ2-7; the J call may be wrong. This CDR3 has 16 amino acids. CDR1 MGHRA and CDR2 YSYEKL come from the germline V gene. Here the CDR3 DNA reads TGCGCCAGCAGCCAAGAAAGGGGGACTAGCACGGACGAGCAGTACTTC. Translation: CASSQERGTSTDEQYF.

The chain links TRBV29-1 to TRBJ2-1; D is undetermined. The length of the CDR3 is 13 residues. From germline, CDR1 is SQVTM and CDR2 ANQGSEA. The V gene lost 5 bases and the J gene lost 2 bases, with 10 bases spanning the gap. In nucleotides, the CDR3 is TGCAGCGTTCCATATGTAACCTACAATGAGCAGTTCTTC. Residues: CSVPYVTYNEQFF.

The chain recombines TRBV5-4 with TRBJ1-2; D remains ambiguous. The CDR3 covers 13 residues. Trimming took 4 bases from V and 4 from J, leaving 11 bases between them. The germline V gene encodes CDR1 SGHNT and CDR2 YYREEE (reference sequence). The CDR3 is CASSSSVTYGYTF. The CDR3 nucleotides read TGTGCCAGCAGCAGTTCAGTGACCTATGGCTACACCTTC. Complete variable domain (other parts from reference TRBV5-4 and TRBJ1-2): ETGVTQSPTHLIKTRGQQVTLRCSSQSGHNTVSWYQQALGQGPQFIFQYYREEENGRGNFPPRFSGLQFPNYSSELNVNALELDDSALYLCASSSSVTYGYTFGSGTRLTVV.

The V and J genes are TRBV4-1 and TRBJ2-5; perhaps TRBD2 as D (6 bases). CDR1 is MGHRA, CDR2 YSYEKL, per germline. V was pared by 0 bases and J by 4 bases, with 15 bases between. The CDR3 consists of 16 residues. CDR3 nucleotides: TGCGCCAGCAGCCAAGAGTTAGCGGTCGGAGGAGAGACCCAGTACTTC. Translated: CASSQELAVGGETQYF.

The chain combines TRBV30 with TRBJ1-1, with D unclear. V dropped 7 bases and J dropped 3 bases, with 6 bases sitting between them. Germline CDR1 GTSNPN, CDR2 SVGIG (reference sequence). This CDR3 region has 10 residues. CDR3 in DNA: TGTGCCTTTGTGTACACTGAAGCTTTCTTT. It specifies CAFVYTEAFF. Drawing the rest from reference TRBV30 and TRBJ1-1, the complete variable domain is SQTIHQWPATLVQPVGSPLSLECTVEGTSNPNLYWYRQAAGRGLQLLFYSVGIGQISSEVPQNLSASRPQDRQFILSSKKLLLSDSGFYLCAFVYTEAFFGQGTRLTVV.

This clone was detected only a few times. This sequence joins TRBV13 and TRBJ2-1; TRBD2 aligns across 7 bases. This CDR3 region has 14 residues. J lost 9 bases, V lost 4 bases, and 9 bases had no gene match. In germline, CDR1 is PRHDT, CDR2 FYEKMQ (reference sequence). The CDR3 DNA reads as TGTGCCAGCAGCTGGGGGGAGGGGCAGAGTGAGCAGTTCTTC. This codes for CASSWGEGQSEQFF.

V and J are TRBV19 and TRBJ2-1; D is undetermined. Between the trimmed V and J ends, which lost 5 bases and 7 bases, there was a span of 18 bases. Germline CDR1 reads LNHDA; CDR2 reads SQIVND (reference sequence). The CDR3 extends over 15 amino acids. CDR3 nucleotide sequence: TGTGCCAGTAGTTGGGCGACAATGGCTGAAAATGAGCAGTTCTTC. It is translated as CASSWATMAENEQFF.

This clone was found a few times. The chain uses TRBV2 and TRBJ1-2; D gene unclear. The CDR3 spans 14 residues. Germline V gene sequence: CDR1 SNHLY, CDR2 FYNNEI. V lost 0 bases and J lost 4, with 9 bases in between. The DNA of the CDR3 is TGTGCCAGCAGTGAAGCGAACATAATCTATGGCTACACCTTC. This codes for CASSEANIIYGYTF.

The chain combines TRBV7-3 with TRBJ2-7, with D perhaps matching TRBD1 or TRBD2 (5 bases each). Germline V gene lookup returns CDR1 SGHTA and CDR2 FQGTGA. The CDR3 runs 13 residues. The V end was cut by 8 bases, the J end by 2 bases, with 13 bases between. The CDR3 nucleotides are TGTGCCAGCGCTCTGGGACCAACCTACGAGCAGTACTTC. Translation gives CASALGPTYEQYF.

V gene TRBV19 combines with J gene TRBJ2-7; a possible D gene is TRBD2 (5 bases). Between the trimmed V and J ends, which lost 2 bases and 1 base, there was a span of 12 bases. Germline V lookup: CDR1 LNHDA, CDR2 SQIVND (reference sequence). This CDR3 has 15 amino acids. CDR3 DNA: TGTGCCAGTAGTATAAACACCGGGATATCCTACGAGCAGTACTTC. Translating gives CASSINTGISYEQYF.

The rearrangement joins TRBV19 to TRBJ1-2; tentatively, D is TRBD1 (5 bases). The V and J ends lost 2 bases and 8 bases respectively, with 9 bases between them. The germline gives CDR1 LNHDA, CDR2 SQIVND (reference sequence). The CDR3 loop spans 12 amino acids. CDR3 in DNA: TGTGCCAGTAGTATATACAGGACCGGCTACACCTTC. This codes for CASSIYRTGYTF.

The chain uses TRBV29-1 and TRBJ1-2; TRBD1 agrees at 7 bases. The CDR3 runs to 12 residues. Germline V gives CDR1 SQVTM, CDR2 ANQGSEA. J was trimmed by 4 bases and V by 7 bases; bases with no gene match: 6. The CDR3 spells CSATTGTYGYTF. The DNA of the CDR3 is TGCAGCGCAACGACAGGGACCTATGGCTACACCTTC.

About this clone: One end of the junction fails to match germline, which may point to a read error. The chain uses TRBV2 and TRBJ2-7; D perhaps matches TRBD1 (5 bases). Per germline, CDR1 SNHLY and CDR2 FYNNEI. The CDR3 totals 14 residues. The CDR3 region is CAISDSQKNYEQYF. The DNA of the CDR3 is TGTGCCATCAGTGACAGCCAGAAAAACTACGAGCAGTACTTC.

The V and J genes are TRBV12-5 and TRBJ1-2; TRBD1 matches 8 bases. Germline V gene data show CDR1 as LGHNT and CDR2 as FRNRAP. Unmatched junction bases numbered 2, after V lost 5 bases and J lost 3 bases. CDR3 size: 13 residues. For the CDR3, the DNA is TGTGCTAGTGGTCCGACAGGGGACTATGGCTACACCTTC. Amino acids: CASGPTGDYGYTF. The full variable domain, with the rest looked up from reference TRBV12-5 and TRBJ1-2, is DARVTQTPRHKVTEMGQEVTMRCQPILGHNTVFWYRQTMMQGLELLAYFRNRAPLDDSGMPKDRFSAEMPDATLATLKIQPSEPRDSAVYFCASGPTGDYGYTFGSGTRLTVV.

CDR3 in DNA: TGCAGCGTTGAAGACCGGACGGAGACCTACGAGCAGTACTTC. Amino acids: CSVEDRTETYEQYF. This rearrangement joins TRBV29-1 to TRBJ2-7; no definite D call. Germline-derived CDR1 and CDR2 are SQVTM and ANQGSEA. Trimming left V 0 bases short and J 2 bases short, with 11 bases between. CDR3 length equals 14 residues.

The count of this clone is one. The chain is built from TRBV15 and TRBJ1-1; D is undetermined. The V gene lost 2 bases and the J gene lost 1 base, with 5 bases spanning the gap. Germline V gene sequence: CDR1 LNHNV, CDR2 YYDKDF (reference sequence). The CDR3 spans 13 residues. This chain's CDR3 is CATSRRRNTEAFF. CDR3 DNA sequence: TGTGCCACCAGCAGAAGACGGAACACTGAAGCTTTCTTT.

V is TRBV6-1 and J is TRBJ1-1, with 8 bases fitting TRBD1. Germline CDR1 is MNHNS and CDR2 is SASEGT. Trimming cost V 2 bases and J 1 base; bases outside gene matches: 9. The CDR3 sequence is 17 residues long. The CDR3 region has the DNA TGTGCCAGCAGTGAACCCTTCCGGACAGGGACGAACACTGAAGCTTTCTTT. Encoded protein: CASSEPFRTGTNTEAFF.

This clone was seen more than once but under ten times. The chain is built from TRBV27 and TRBJ2-5, with D maybe TRBD1 (5 bases). The assigned J gene may be wrong: the sequence end matches TRBJ2-7 better. CDR3 length equals 16 residues. Germline V gene sequence: CDR1 MNHEY, CDR2 SMNVEV (reference sequence). The CDR3 DNA reads TGTGCCAGCAGTTTGTCCGACAGTACCCCAGGGTACGAGCAGTACTTC. Its translation: CASSLSDSTPGYEQYF.